The clone carrying this TCR beta chain was counted a few times. Per the germline V gene, CDR1 is LNHDA and CDR2 is SQIVND (reference sequence). Between the trimmed V and J ends, which lost 5 bases and 6 bases, there was a span of 7 bases. This CDR3 region has 11 residues. RNA, once extracted, was reverse transcribed into cDNA for use as the sequencing template. The method was immunoSEQ multiplex PCR; TCRdb's version includes in-frame clones alone and lacks a portion of them. The sample has almost 250,000 clones, about two thirds seen once. This entry is derived from a study of CD8+ T cells in alopecia areata. For the study at large: The drug, tofacitinib, lasted 6 to 18 months, followed by 6 months off drug.

This receptor was taken from a human donor with alopecia areata. The sequencing here drew on CD4+ T cells sorted from blood, taken at week 0. The chain carries TRBV19 and TRBJ1-1, with D perhaps TRBD1 (6 bases). CDR3 protein: CASSQGPEAFF. In DNA, the CDR3 is TGTGCCAGTAGTCAGGGGCCTGAAGCTTTCTTT.